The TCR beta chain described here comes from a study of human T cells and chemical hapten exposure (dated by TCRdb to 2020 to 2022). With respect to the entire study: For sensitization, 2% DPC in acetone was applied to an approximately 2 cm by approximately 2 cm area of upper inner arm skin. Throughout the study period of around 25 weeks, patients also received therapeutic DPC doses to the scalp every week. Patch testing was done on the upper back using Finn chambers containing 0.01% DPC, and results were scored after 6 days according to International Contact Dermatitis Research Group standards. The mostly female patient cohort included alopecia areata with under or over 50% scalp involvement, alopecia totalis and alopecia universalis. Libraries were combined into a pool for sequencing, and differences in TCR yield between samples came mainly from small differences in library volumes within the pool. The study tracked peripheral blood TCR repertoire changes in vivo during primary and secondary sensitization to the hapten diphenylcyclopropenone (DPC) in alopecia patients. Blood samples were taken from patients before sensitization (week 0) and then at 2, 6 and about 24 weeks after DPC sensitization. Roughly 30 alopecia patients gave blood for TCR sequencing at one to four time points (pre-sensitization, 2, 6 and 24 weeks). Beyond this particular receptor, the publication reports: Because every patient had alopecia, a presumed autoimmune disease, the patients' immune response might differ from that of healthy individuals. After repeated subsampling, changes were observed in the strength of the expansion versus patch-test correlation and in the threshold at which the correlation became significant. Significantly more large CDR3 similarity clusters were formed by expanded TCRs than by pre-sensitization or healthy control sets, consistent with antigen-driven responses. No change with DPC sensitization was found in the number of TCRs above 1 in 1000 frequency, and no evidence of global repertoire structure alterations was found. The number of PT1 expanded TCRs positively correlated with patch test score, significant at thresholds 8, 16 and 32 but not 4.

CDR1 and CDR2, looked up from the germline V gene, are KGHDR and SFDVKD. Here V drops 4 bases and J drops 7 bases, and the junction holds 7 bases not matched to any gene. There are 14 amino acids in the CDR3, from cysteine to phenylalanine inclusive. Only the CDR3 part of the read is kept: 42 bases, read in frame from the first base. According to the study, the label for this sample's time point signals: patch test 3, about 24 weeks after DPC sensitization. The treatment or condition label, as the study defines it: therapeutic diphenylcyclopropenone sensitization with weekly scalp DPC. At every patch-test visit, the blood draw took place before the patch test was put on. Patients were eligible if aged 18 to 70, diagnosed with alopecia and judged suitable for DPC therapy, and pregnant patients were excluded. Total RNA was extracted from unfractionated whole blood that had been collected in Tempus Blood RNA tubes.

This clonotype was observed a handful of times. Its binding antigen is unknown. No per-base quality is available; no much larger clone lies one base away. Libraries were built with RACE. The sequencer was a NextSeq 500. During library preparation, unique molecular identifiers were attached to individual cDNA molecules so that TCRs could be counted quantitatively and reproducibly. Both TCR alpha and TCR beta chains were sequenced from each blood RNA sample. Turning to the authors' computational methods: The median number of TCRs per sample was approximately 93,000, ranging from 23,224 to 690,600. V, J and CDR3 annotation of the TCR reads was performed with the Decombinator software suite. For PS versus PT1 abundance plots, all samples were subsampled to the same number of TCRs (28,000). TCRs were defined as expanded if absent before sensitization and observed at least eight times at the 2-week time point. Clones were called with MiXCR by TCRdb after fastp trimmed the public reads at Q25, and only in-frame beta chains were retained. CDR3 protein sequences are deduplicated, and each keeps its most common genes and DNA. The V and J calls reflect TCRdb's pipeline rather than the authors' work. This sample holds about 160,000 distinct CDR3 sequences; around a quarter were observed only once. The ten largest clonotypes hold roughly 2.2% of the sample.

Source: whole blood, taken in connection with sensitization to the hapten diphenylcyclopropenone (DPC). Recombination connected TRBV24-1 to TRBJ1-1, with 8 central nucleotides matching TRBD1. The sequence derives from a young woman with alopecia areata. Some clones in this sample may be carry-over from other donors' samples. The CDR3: CATSETTGGSEAFF. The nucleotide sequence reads TGTGCCACCAGTGAAACTACAGGGGGAAGTGAAGCTTTCTTT.